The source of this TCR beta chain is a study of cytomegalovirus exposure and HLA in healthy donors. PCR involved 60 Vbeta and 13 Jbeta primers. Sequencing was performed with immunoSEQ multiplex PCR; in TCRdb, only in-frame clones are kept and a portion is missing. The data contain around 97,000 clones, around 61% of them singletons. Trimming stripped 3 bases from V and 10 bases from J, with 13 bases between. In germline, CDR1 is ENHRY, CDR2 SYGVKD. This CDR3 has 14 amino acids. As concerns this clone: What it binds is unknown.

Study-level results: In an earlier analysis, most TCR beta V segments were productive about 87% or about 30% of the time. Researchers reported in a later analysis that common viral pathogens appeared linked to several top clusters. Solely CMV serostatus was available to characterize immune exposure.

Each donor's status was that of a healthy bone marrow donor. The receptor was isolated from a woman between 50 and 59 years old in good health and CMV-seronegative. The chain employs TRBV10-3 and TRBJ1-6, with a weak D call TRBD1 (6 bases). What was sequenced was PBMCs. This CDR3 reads CAISELGASSPLHF. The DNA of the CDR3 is TGTGCCATCAGTGAATTGGGGGCCTCCTCACCCCTCCACTTT.